The rows below give T cell receptor beta chains drawn from one sample of a study of T cell responses to AZD1222 COVID-19 vaccine. Clones were read by immunoSEQ multiplex PCR, and TCRdb kept only the in-frame ones, dropping some. The table has some 170,000 clones, around nine tenths seen once; the top ten hold 1.5% to 2%. The sequences come from peripheral blood, collected on day 0 of AZD1222 vaccination. These receptors all come from an adult in good health. Both conserved end residues are part of each CDR3. D genes are given only for firm matches. Clone size is shown for a subset of rows, as once, few, many or a class of expanded clone.

TRBD2	TRBV7-2	TRBJ2-7	-	CASSPDSGTRSYEQYF	TGTGCCAGCAGCCCCGACAGCGGGACCCGCTCCTACGAGCAGTACTTC
-	TRBV7-2	TRBJ1-6	-	CASSFFTDRNSPLHF	TGTGCCAGCAGCTTCTTCACGGACCGTAATTCACCCCTCCACTTT
-	TRBV9	TRBJ1-6	-	CASSSEPGTYSPLHF	TGTGCCAGCAGCTCGGAGCCAGGGACATATTCACCCCTCCACTTT
TRBD1	TRBV6-2/TRBV6-3	TRBJ1-5	few	CASSPRGQGANQPQHF	TGTGCCAGCAGTCCCCGGGGACAGGGAGCCAATCAGCCCCAGCATTTT
TRBD2	TRBV7-8	TRBJ2-1	-	CASSLDRLAGGPVSYEQFF	TGTGCCAGCAGCTTAGATCGACTAGCGGGAGGGCCGGTGTCGTATGAGCAGTTCTTC
-	TRBV19	TRBJ2-5	-	CASSPRAGGETQYF	TGTGCCAGTAGTCCCAGGGCAGGCGGCGAGACCCAGTACTTC
TRBD1	TRBV9	TRBJ1-2	-	CASSATPTGTYGYTF	TGTGCCAGCAGCGCCACCCCGACAGGGACCTATGGCTACACCTTC
TRBD2	TRBV4-3	TRBJ2-7	once	CASSQDWGGSDQYF	TGCGCCAGCAGCCAAGATTGGGGGGGAAGCGACCAGTACTTC
TRBD2	TRBV7-9	TRBJ2-7	-	CASSPGLAGGGQYF	TGTGCCAGCAGCCCGGGACTAGCGGGAGGCGGGCAGTACTTC
-	TRBV28	TRBJ1-2	-	CASSFGGQPSYGYTF	TGTGCCAGCAGTTTTGGGGGCCAGCCCAGCTATGGCTACACCTTC
-	TRBV4-2	TRBJ1-2	-	CASSRHIDSGGYGYTF	TGTGCCAGCAGCCGACACATCGATTCGGGGGGCTATGGCTACACCTTC
TRBD2	TRBV9	TRBJ2-1	-	CASSVGTSGNEQFF	TGTGCCAGCAGCGTCGGGACTAGCGGTAATGAGCAGTTCTTC
TRBD2	TRBV5-4	TRBJ2-2	-	CASSLVAGGTTGELFF	TGTGCCAGCAGCTTGGTAGCGGGGGGGACCACCGGGGAGCTGTTTTTT
-	TRBV7-9	TRBJ2-6	-	CASSLVRSRTGANVLTF	TGTGCCAGCAGCTTAGTTCGTTCGAGGACTGGGGCCAACGTCCTGACTTTC
-	TRBV25-1	TRBJ1-3	-	CASSEMGFGNTIYF	TGTGCCAGCAGTGAAATGGGTTTTGGAAACACCATATATTTT
TRBD1	TRBV2	TRBJ1-5	-	CASRDRDNQPQHF	TGTGCCAGCCGCGACAGGGACAATCAGCCCCAGCATTTT
TRBD1	TRBV11-3	TRBJ2-2	many	CASSLTEGRGLWTGELFF	TGTGCCAGCAGCTTGACCGAGGGCAGGGGGCTTTGGACCGGGGAGCTGTTTTTT
-	TRBV14	TRBJ2-1	few	CASSQDYRATGRNNEQFF	TGTGCCAGCAGCCAAGACTATAGGGCCACGGGACGCAACAATGAGCAGTTCTTC
-	TRBV7-2	TRBJ2-7	-	CASSLGNALYEQYF	TGTGCCAGCAGCTTAGGGAACGCATTATACGAGCAGTACTTC
-	TRBV7-9	TRBJ2-1	-	CASSLGSGPNNEQFF	TGTGCCAGCAGCTTAGGGTCGGGGCCCAACAATGAGCAGTTCTTC
TRBD2	TRBV6-2/TRBV6-3	TRBJ2-1	-	CASSYSTSRLAGNNEQFF	TGTGCCAGCAGTTACTCGACTTCCCGACTAGCGGGTAACAATGAGCAGTTCTTC
-	TRBV6-2/TRBV6-3	TRBJ1-5	-	CASSPDRNQPQHF	TGTGCCAGCAGCCCGGACAGAAATCAGCCCCAGCATTTT
-	TRBV19	TRBJ1-1	-	CASSIDAGDPAFF	TGTGCCAGTAGTATAGATGCAGGGGATCCAGCTTTCTTT
-	TRBV5-1	TRBJ1-6	-	CASSLGGDGNSPLHF	TGCGCCAGCAGCTTGGGAGGGGATGGTAATTCACCCCTCCACTTT
TRBD1	TRBV30	TRBJ1-6	few	CAAGQDHSPLHF	TGTGCCGCGGGACAGGATCATTCACCCCTCCACTTT
-	TRBV6-2/TRBV6-3	TRBJ1-5	-	CASSILTRGLGQPQHF	TGTGCCAGCAGCATTTTGACCAGGGGTCTTGGGCAGCCCCAGCATTTT
TRBD1	TRBV5-1	TRBJ2-3	-	CASSQGTATDTQYF	TGCGCCAGCAGCCAGGGGACAGCCACAGATACGCAGTATTTT
-	TRBV24-1	TRBJ1-6	few	CATSDRYSNSPLHF	TGTGCCACCAGTGACCGTTACAGCAATTCACCCCTCCACTTT
TRBD2	TRBV5-1	TRBJ2-5	-	CASEGLADHQETQYF	TGCGCCTCCGAAGGACTAGCGGACCACCAAGAGACCCAGTACTTC
-	TRBV19	TRBJ1-5	-	CASSIDSYQPQHF	TGTGCCAGTAGTATAGACAGTTATCAGCCCCAGCATTTT
-	TRBV4-2	TRBJ1-2	-	CASSQGGGGYTF	TGTGCCAGCAGCCAAGGGGGAGGTGGCTACACCTTC
TRBD1	TRBV5-1	TRBJ1-4	once	CASSLRTGENEKLFF	TGCGCCAGCAGCCTCCGGACAGGCGAAAATGAAAAACTGTTTTTT
TRBD2	TRBV6-5	TRBJ2-3	once	CASRETSGSPDTQYF	TGTGCCAGCAGGGAGACTAGCGGGAGTCCAGATACGCAGTATTTT
-	TRBV6-5	TRBJ2-5	-	CASSYLRETYQETQYF	TGTGCCAGCAGTTATCTGAGGGAGACGTACCAAGAGACCCAGTACTTC
TRBD1	TRBV10-1	TRBJ2-1	once	CASITSGTGTYNEQFF	TGCGCCAGCATTACCTCCGGGACAGGGACCTACAATGAGCAGTTCTTC
-	TRBV4-1	TRBJ2-7	-	CASSQGDRISYEQYF	TGCGCCAGCAGCCAAGGAGATCGGATATCCTACGAGCAGTACTTC
-	TRBV7-9	TRBJ2-2	-	CASSLEGRANTGELFF	TGTGCCAGCAGCTTAGAAGGCAGGGCCAACACCGGGGAGCTGTTTTTT
TRBD2	TRBV9	TRBJ2-3	-	CASSVVLAGGTDTQYF	TGTGCCAGCAGCGTAGTACTAGCGGGAGGGACAGATACGCAGTATTTT
-	TRBV5-1	TRBJ2-1	-	CASSLGSLSSYNEQFF	TGCGCCAGCAGCTTGGGGAGCTTGAGCTCCTACAATGAGCAGTTCTTC
TRBD2	TRBV7-8	TRBJ2-4	once	CASSPGREGVPIGAKNIQYF	TGTGCCAGCAGCCCCGGGAGGGAGGGGGTGCCTATAGGAGCCAAAAACATTCAGTACTTC
TRBD1	TRBV30	TRBJ2-3	once	CAWSTGTVITQYF	TGTGCCTGGAGTACGGGGACAGTAATTACGCAGTATTTT
-	TRBV27	TRBJ1-5	once	CASSLSGFEPQHF	TGTGCCAGCAGTTTATCGGGGTTTGAGCCCCAGCATTTT
-	TRBV5-4	TRBJ2-1	once	CASSLDYNEQFF	TGTGCCAGCAGCTTGGACTACAATGAGCAGTTCTTC
TRBD1	TRBV5-1	TRBJ1-2	-	CASSLAGGYGYTF	TGCGCCAGCAGCTTGGCAGGGGGCTATGGCTACACCTTC
-	TRBV30	TRBJ2-2	once	CAWSLRGSAGELFF	TGTGCCTGGAGCCTTCGCGGTTCTGCCGGGGAGCTGTTTTTT
-	TRBV7-9	TRBJ2-6	-	CASSRLLSGANVLTF	TGTGCCAGCAGCCGACTGCTCTCTGGGGCCAACGTCCTGACTTTC
TRBD1	TRBV27	TRBJ2-4	-	CASSFQTGSAKNIQYF	TGTGCCAGCAGTTTTCAGACAGGGTCGGCCAAAAACATTCAGTACTTC